One and the same sample provided the 32 T cell receptor beta chains below, sequenced in a study of shared clonotypes between healthy human individuals. The naive CD8 subset, CD45RO-negative cells positively selected for CCR7, excluded terminally differentiated effector memory CD45RA+ cells. Assay used: immunoSEQ multiplex PCR; TCRdb lists only in-frame clones, some missing. Among approximately 2,000,000 clones listed, just over 90% were seen once. Specimen: naive CD8+ T cells from PBMCs. The receptor set was obtained from a young man in good health. Some clones in this sample may be carry-over from other donors' samples.

This clone has just one count. Other nucleotide sequences from this sample produce the same CDR3. The chain links TRBV28 to TRBJ1-5; possibly TRBD1 for D (6 bases). The CDR3 consists of 14 residues. Germline-derived CDR1 and CDR2 are MDHEN and SYDVKM. V was cut by 3 bases and J by 4 bases, with 10 bases left in between. CDR3 in amino acids: CASSLRGRNQPQHF. The CDR3 nucleotides are TGTGCCAGCAGTTTGCGGGGGCGAAATCAGCCCCAGCATTTT.

This clone came up once. V gene TRBV15 combines with J gene TRBJ2-5; D is possibly TRBD2 (6 bases). CDR1 LNHNV and CDR2 YYDKDF come from the germline V gene (reference sequence). Deletions cut 0 bases from V and 7 bases from J, with 27 bases between. The CDR3 runs 19 residues. CDR3 residues: CATSRDFAQAGGPFPTQYF. CDR3 in DNA: TGTGCCACCAGCAGAGATTTTGCTCAGGCCGGAGGGCCCTTTCCGACCCAGTACTTC.

The V gene is TRBV11-1, the J gene TRBJ2-1; TRBD2 matches at 12 bases. V was clipped by 1 base and J by 9 bases; unmatched bases: 1. The germline gives CDR1 SGHAT, CDR2 FQDESV (reference sequence). The CDR3 contains 14 residues. CDR3 protein: CASSLELAGGEQFF. CDR3 nucleotide sequence: TGTGCCAGCAGCTTAGAACTAGCGGGAGGTGAGCAGTTCTTC.

The chain couples TRBV19 to TRBJ2-3; D is possibly TRBD1 (5 bases). V lost 10 bases and J 10 bases, leaving 21 bases between the germline ends. The V gene's germline CDR1 is LNHDA and CDR2 SQIVND (reference sequence). The CDR3 covers 13 residues. CDR3 DNA sequence: TGTGCCACTCAACCCGATCCAGGGCGGTCGCAGTATTTT. Its translation is CATQPDPGRSQYF. Using reference TRBV19 and TRBJ2-3 for the parts outside the CDR3, the full variable domain is DGGITQSPKYLFRKEGQNVTLSCEQNLNHDAMYWYRQDPGQGLRLIYYSQIVNDFQKGDIAEGYSVSREKKESFPLTVTSAQKNPTAFYLCATQPDPGRSQYFGPGTRLTVL.

In its sample, this clone was seen a few times. This chain joins TRBV29-1 and TRBJ2-3, with TRBD2 matching 11 bases. The CDR3 sequence is 14 residues long. In germline, CDR1 is SQVTM, CDR2 ANQGSEA. Losses at the gene ends were 4 bases for V and 2 bases for J; bases not matched to a gene: 2. Here the CDR3 DNA reads TGCAGCGTTGGACTAGCGGGGACCACAGATACGCAGTATTTT. Its protein product is CSVGLAGTTDTQYF.

The chain uses TRBV29-1 and TRBJ2-7; the D is unclear. This CDR3 spans 12 amino acids. Germline V CDR1 and CDR2: SQVTM, ANQGSEA. V was cut by 3 bases and J by 6 bases, with 12 bases left in between. CDR3 bases: TGCAGCGTTGAGAAGGGTCCTTCCGAGCAGTACTTC. Translated: CSVEKGPSEQYF.

The rearrangement joins TRBV29-1 to TRBJ2-1, with D unclear. The CDR3 runs 16 residues. The germline gives CDR1 SQVTM, CDR2 ANQGSEA. Trimming pared 3 bases from V and 0 bases from J, leaving 15 bases between. The CDR3 sequence: CSVESAEGTSYNEQFF. The DNA for the CDR3 is TGCAGCGTTGAGTCAGCCGAAGGAACCTCCTACAATGAGCAGTTCTTC.

The V and J genes are TRBV11-1 and TRBJ2-7; 11 bases are shared with TRBD1. The CDR3 sequence is 16 residues long. Germline assignment: CDR1 SGHAT and CDR2 FQDESV (reference sequence). Losses at the gene ends were 4 bases for V and 1 base for J; bases not matched to a gene: 6. CDR3 sequence reads: CASSSRGTGGSYEQYF. In nucleotides, the CDR3 is TGTGCCAGCAGCTCGCGCGGGACAGGGGGGTCCTACGAGCAGTACTTC.

Turning to this clone: This same CDR3 is encoded by further DNA sequences in the sample. J is TRBJ1-5 and V is TRBV19; D uncertain. The ends were cut back, 1 base at V and 0 bases at J, with 10 bases in the middle. There are 16 residues in the CDR3. Per germline, CDR1 LNHDA and CDR2 SQIVND (reference sequence). The CDR3 region has the DNA TGTGCCAGTAGTATAGCCACGGCTTATAGCAATCAGCCCCAGCATTTT. Translating gives CASSIATAYSNQPQHF.

This chain uses TRBV23-1 with TRBJ2-7; TRBD2 might be the D (5 bases). TRBV23-1 is designated an ORF whose function remains uncertain. CDR3 length equals 19 residues. Trimming cost V 2 bases and J 1 base, with 24 bases left between them. The CDR3 spells CASSQKSGARGRSSYEQYF. The CDR3 coding sequence is TGCGCCAGCAGTCAAAAAAGCGGAGCCCGAGGGCGGTCGTCCTACGAGCAGTACTTC.

In DNA form, the CDR3 reads TGTGCCAGCAGCGTAGAGGGAGTTGGTTACGAGCAGTACTTC. It encodes CASSVEGVGYEQYF. The chain links TRBV9 to TRBJ2-7; TRBD2 is a possible D gene (5 bases). With 0 bases removed from V and 4 bases from J, the gap between germline ends came to 11 bases. In germline, CDR1 is SGDLS, CDR2 YYNGEE. This CDR3 region has 14 residues.

The J gene is TRBJ2-7, the V gene TRBV27, with TRBD1 matching over 10 bases. With 1 base clipped from V and 3 bases from J, the junction kept 6 bases outside the gene matches. Germline V gives CDR1 MNHEY, CDR2 SMNVEV (reference sequence). The CDR3 extends over 16 amino acids. The CDR3: CASSLFKGTGVYEQYF. The CDR3 DNA reads as TGTGCCAGCAGTTTATTTAAGGGGACAGGGGTCTACGAGCAGTACTTC.

DNA for the CDR3: TGTGCCAGCAGCAATAGCTCTTTCACAGATACGCAGTATTTT. Protein sequence: CASSNSSFTDTQYF. V gene TRBV7-2 combines with J gene TRBJ2-3; D remains unclear. Per the germline V gene, CDR1 is SGHTA and CDR2 is FQGNSA. The CDR3 spans 14 residues. Trimming pared 5 bases from V and 2 bases from J, leaving 11 bases between.

The chain carries TRBV27 and TRBJ2-2; possibly TRBD2 for D (5 bases). V was cut by 7 bases and J by 1 base, with 13 bases left in between. The CDR3 is 15 residues long. Per the germline V gene, CDR1 is MNHEY and CDR2 is SMNVEV (reference sequence). The CDR3 nucleotides read TGTGCCAGCAAGGTGGCGGGTAGGAACACCGGGGAGCTGTTTTTT. Encoded protein: CASKVAGRNTGELFF.

Remarks on this clone: Additional DNA sequences in this sample encode the identical CDR3. The chain employs TRBV30 and TRBJ2-1; D is unresolved. CDR1 GTSNPN and CDR2 SVGIG come from the germline V gene (reference sequence). CDR3 length: 11 residues. V dropped 2 bases and J dropped 4 bases, with 3 bases sitting between them. CDR3 protein: CAWSYYNEQFF. Here the CDR3 DNA reads TGTGCCTGGAGTTATTACAATGAGCAGTTCTTC.

The chain employs TRBV27 and TRBJ2-7, with 9 bases lining up with TRBD1. The CDR3 extends over 14 amino acids. CDR1 and CDR2 (germline): MNHEY, SMNVEV (reference sequence). With 3 bases clipped from V and 8 bases from J, the junction kept 8 bases outside the gene matches. CDR3 nucleotides: TGTGCCAGCAGTTTGGGGACAGGGTTTCGCCAGCAGTACTTC. It specifies CASSLGTGFRQQYF.

The chain joins TRBV11-3 to TRBJ2-1, with 8 bases that match TRBD2. The CDR3 is 15 amino acids. Per the germline V gene, CDR1 is SGHNT and CDR2 is YENEEA. V shed 5 bases and J 3 bases; nucleotides not matched to a gene: 6. CDR3 bases: TGTGCCAGCAGCCATGGACTAGCTGGCTACAATGAGCAGTTCTTC. Translating gives CASSHGLAGYNEQFF.

A note on this clone: Other DNA sequences in the same sample also yield this CDR3. V is TRBV10-3 and J is TRBJ1-2; D is ambiguous. Deletions cut 0 bases from V and 1 base from J, with 3 bases between. Germline V gene sequence: CDR1 ENHRY, CDR2 SYGVKD. The CDR3 has 13 residues. The CDR3 coding sequence is TGTGCCATCAGTGAGTCAAGTAACTATGGCTACACCTTC. Translated: CAISESSNYGYTF.

The chain is built from TRBV6-1 and TRBJ2-3; TRBD1 matches 7 bases. Trimming at V came to 8 bases and at J to 3 bases, leaving 8 bases not matched to a gene. This CDR3 has 14 residues. Germline V gene lookup returns CDR1 MNHNS and CDR2 SASEGT. The CDR3 nucleotides read TGTGCCAGCCACCCGGGACAGCTTACAGATACGCAGTATTTT. Translated, it gives CASHPGQLTDTQYF.

This rearrangement joins TRBV27 to TRBJ2-1; perhaps TRBD1 as D (5 bases). The CDR3 totals 11 residues. Germline CDR1 and CDR2: MNHEY and SMNVEV (reference sequence). V shed 2 bases and J shed 14 bases, with 10 bases lying between them. The chain's CDR3 is CASSLGHEEFF. The DNA of the CDR3 is TGTGCCAGCAGTTTAGGACACGAGGAGTTCTTC.

V gene TRBV18 combines with J gene TRBJ2-7; D is perhaps TRBD2 (7 bases). V lost 6 bases to trimming and J lost 5 bases, with 20 bases between them. CDR3 length: 15 residues. Germline V lookup: CDR1 KGHSH, CDR2 LQKENI. The chain's CDR3 is CASSPPGGGLDEQYF. CDR3 bases: TGTGCCAGCTCGCCCCCAGGCGGGGGCCTGGACGAGCAGTACTTC.

This clone has more than one count but fewer than ten. The chain is built from TRBV21-1 and TRBJ1-2. TRBV21-1 has pseudogene status. The CDR3 extends over 13 amino acids. The CDR3 region has the DNA TGTGCCAGCAGCAAAAGGTGTGAAGATGGCTACACCTTC. Translating gives CASSKRCEDGYTF.

V usage is TRBV27 and J usage is TRBJ2-2; D gene unclear. This CDR3 spans 14 amino acids. Per germline, CDR1 MNHEY and CDR2 SMNVEV (reference sequence). Trimming left V 7 bases short and J 6 bases short, with 15 bases between. CDR3 region: CASTLTGSAGELFF. The CDR3 nucleotides are TGTGCCAGCACCCTCACGGGTTCCGCCGGGGAGCTGTTTTTT.

V usage is TRBV5-1 and J usage is TRBJ2-7; 8 bases fit TRBD1. Trimming cost V 4 bases and J 1 base; bases outside gene matches: 10. The CDR3 totals 16 residues. The germline CDR1 and CDR2 sequences are SGHRS and YFSETQ. CDR3 sequence (DNA): TGCGCCAGCAGCCCTGGGCCGGGACAGGCGTCCTACGAGCAGTACTTC. Protein sequence: CASSPGPGQASYEQYF.

V gene TRBV23-1 combines with J gene TRBJ2-5, with 11 bases matching TRBD1. TRBV23-1 is an ORF; its function is uncertain. The CDR3 is made up of 18 amino acids. Losses at the gene ends were 1 base for V and 4 bases for J; bases not matched to a gene: 11. The CDR3 loop is CASSQLTWDRGSGETQYF. The CDR3 DNA reads TGCGCCAGCAGTCAATTGACCTGGGACAGGGGGAGTGGAGAGACCCAGTACTTC.

The J gene is TRBJ2-5, the V gene TRBV7-8, with 13 bases fitting TRBD2. Germline CDR1 reads SGHVS; CDR2 reads FQNEAQ. The CDR3 has 20 residues. V gave up 5 bases and J gave up 5 bases; unmatched junction bases: 20. CDR3 sequence (DNA): TGTGCCAGCAGCAGTAGGACAGGGAGGACTAGCGGGAGAGGCGGGGAGACCCAGTACTTC. Amino acid sequence: CASSSRTGRTSGRGGETQYF.

This clone was picked up a small number of times. The V call is TRBV4-3, the J call TRBJ1-2; D is unclear. Germline-derived CDR1 and CDR2 are LGHNA and YSLEER. CDR3 length equals 13 residues. Trimming shortened V by 3 bases and J by 3 bases, and 8 bases separated the two germline ends. Here the CDR3 DNA reads TGCGCCAGCAGCCACCTAGAGCACTATGGCTACACCTTC. This translates into CASSHLEHYGYTF.

The V and J genes are TRBV9 and TRBJ2-1, with D tentatively TRBD2 (5 bases). Germline CDR1 is SGDLS and CDR2 is YYNGEE. Trimming removed 0 bases from V and 6 bases from J, with 10 bases in between. This CDR3 contains 14 residues. The CDR3 nucleotides read TGTGCCAGCAGCGTAGTAGGAGGTATCAATGAGCAGTTCTTC. Protein product: CASSVVGGINEQFF.

The V and J genes are TRBV6-1 and TRBJ1-5, with D tentatively TRBD1 (6 bases). V was shortened by 1 base and J by 7 bases, with 23 bases between the two germline ends. The CDR3 sequence is 18 residues long. In germline, CDR1 is MNHNS, CDR2 SASEGT. CDR3 sequence (DNA): TGTGCCAGCAGTGAAGAGGAATTCGGGGACAAGTTGTACCAGCCCCAGCATTTT. Translation: CASSEEEFGDKLYQPQHF.

V usage is TRBV7-2 and J usage is TRBJ1-1; D is perhaps TRBD1 (6 bases). V dropped 5 bases and J dropped 4 bases, with 17 bases sitting between them. This CDR3 region has 15 residues. CDR1 and CDR2 (germline): SGHTA, FQGNSA. The CDR3 here is CASSPWGGAGTEAFF. For the CDR3, the DNA is TGTGCCAGCAGCCCATGGGGGGGGGCTGGCACTGAAGCTTTCTTT.

The chain recombines TRBV9 with TRBJ2-1, with D uncertain. The germline V and J ends were trimmed by 2 bases and 5 bases, with 11 bases remaining between them. The CDR3 has 14 amino acids. Per germline, CDR1 SGDLS and CDR2 YYNGEE. CDR3 in amino acids: CASSVTTSHNEQFF. CDR3 nucleotide sequence: TGTGCCAGCAGCGTTACGACTTCTCACAATGAGCAGTTCTTC.

The V and J genes are TRBV6-5 and TRBJ1-1, with 10 nucleotides matching TRBD1. The junction had 9 bases not matched to a gene; V was cut back by 11 bases and J by 3 bases. CDR1 and CDR2 (germline): MNHEY, SVGAGI. This CDR3 region has 14 residues. Here the CDR3 reads CAASAGTGDTEAFF. CDR3 nucleotides: TGTGCCGCAAGCGCCGGGACAGGGGACACTGAAGCTTTCTTT.